A single sample gave rise to the 6 T cell receptor beta chains below, sequenced in a study of cytomegalovirus exposure and HLA in healthy donors (dated 2017 in TCRdb). Receptor libraries were prepared by the immunoSEQ multiplex PCR assay. The multiplex PCR relied on a mix of 60 forward primers for TCR Vbeta segments and 13 reverse primers for TCR Jbeta segments. Here the immuneACCESS table is served through TCRdb, limited to in-frame sequences with V and J called. Missing clones are a known gap in these copies; in checked studies unresolved V genes cover under half, and the rest lacks a known reason. The sample profile shows tens of thousands of clones; over 70% of them were found once. The ten largest make up approximately 7.6% of the sample. Input material: PBMCs. All receptors come from a man aged 55-75 years in good health and CMV-seropositive.

This chain connects TRBV5-1 to TRBJ1-5; 8 bases line up with TRBD1. Unmatched junction bases numbered 7, after V lost 4 bases and J lost 4 bases. Germline values: CDR1 SGHRS, CDR2 YFSETQ. There are 15 residues in the CDR3. The CDR3 coding sequence is TGCGCCAGCAGCGTTACAGGGGGAGCAAATCAGCCCCAGCATTTT. Translation gives CASSVTGGANQPQHF.

The chain recombines TRBV27 with TRBJ1-6; TRBD1 aligns across 7 bases. Germline V CDR1 and CDR2: MNHEY, SMNVEV (reference sequence). The CDR3 loop spans 14 amino acids. Losses at the gene ends were 11 bases for V and 9 bases for J; bases not matched to a gene: 13. The CDR3 DNA sequence: TGTGCCTCTCAGGGACAGCCATCCATTTCACCCCTCCACTTT. Its protein is CASQGQPSISPLHF.

CDR3 sequence: CASSPQGAQQPQHF. CDR3 DNA sequence: TGTGCCAGCAGTCCCCAGGGGGCGCAGCAGCCCCAGCATTTT. The rearrangement links TRBV27 to TRBJ1-5, with TRBD1 identical over 8 bases. The CDR3 is made up of 14 amino acids. Germline values: CDR1 MNHEY, CDR2 SMNVEV (reference sequence). The trim removed 5 bases at V and 7 bases at J, leaving 7 bases unmatched.

This clone has only a few counts. The CDR3 loop is CASSYSAPTGELFF. The CDR3 DNA sequence: TGTGCCAGCAGTTACAGCGCTCCCACCGGGGAGCTGTTTTTT. The chain has TRBV6-6 and TRBJ2-2; D call uncertain. Per germline, CDR1 MNHNY and CDR2 SVGAGI (reference sequence). V was cut by 2 bases and J by 4 bases, with 8 bases left in between. The CDR3 has 14 amino acids.

The chain recombines TRBV29-1 with TRBJ2-3, with TRBD2 as a possible D gene (6 bases). Trimming removed 3 bases from V and 2 bases from J, with 15 bases in between. This CDR3 comprises 15 residues. Germline values: CDR1 SQVTM, CDR2 ANQGSEA. The DNA for the CDR3 is TGCAGCGTTGACCAAGCGGGCATACTCACAGATACGCAGTATTTT. Translation: CSVDQAGILTDTQYF.

The chain has TRBV5-1 and TRBJ1-3; D remains ambiguous. Trimming pared 5 bases from V and 0 bases from J, leaving 6 bases between. The CDR3 is made up of 13 amino acids. CDR1 SGHRS and CDR2 YFSETQ come from the germline V gene. In DNA form, the CDR3 reads TGCGCCAGCAGAGAACACTCTGGAAACACCATATATTTT. Translated, it gives CASREHSGNTIYF.